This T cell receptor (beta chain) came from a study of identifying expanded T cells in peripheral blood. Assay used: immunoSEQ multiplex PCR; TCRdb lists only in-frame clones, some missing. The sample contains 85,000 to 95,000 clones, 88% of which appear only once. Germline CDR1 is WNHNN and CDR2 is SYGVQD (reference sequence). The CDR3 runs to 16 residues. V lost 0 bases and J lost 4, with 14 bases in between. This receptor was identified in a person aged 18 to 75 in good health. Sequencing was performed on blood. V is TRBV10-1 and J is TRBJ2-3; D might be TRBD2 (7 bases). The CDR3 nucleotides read TGCGCCAGCAGTGAGTCAAGTGGGGGGGCGGCAGATACGCAGTATTTT. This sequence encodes CASSESSGGAADTQYF.